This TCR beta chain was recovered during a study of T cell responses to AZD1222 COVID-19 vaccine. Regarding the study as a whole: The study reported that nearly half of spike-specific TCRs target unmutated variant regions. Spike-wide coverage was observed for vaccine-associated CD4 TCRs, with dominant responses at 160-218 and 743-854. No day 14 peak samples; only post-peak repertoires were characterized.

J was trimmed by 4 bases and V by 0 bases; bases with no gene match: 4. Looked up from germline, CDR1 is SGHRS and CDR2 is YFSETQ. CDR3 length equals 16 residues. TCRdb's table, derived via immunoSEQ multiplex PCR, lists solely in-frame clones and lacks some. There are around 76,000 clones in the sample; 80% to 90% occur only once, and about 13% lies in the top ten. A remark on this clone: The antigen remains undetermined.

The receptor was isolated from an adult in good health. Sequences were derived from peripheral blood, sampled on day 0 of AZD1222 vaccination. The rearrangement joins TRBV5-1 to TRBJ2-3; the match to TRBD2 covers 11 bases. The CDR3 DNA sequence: TGCGCCAGCAGCTTGGAACTAGCGGGGGAGGCAGATACGCAGTATTTT. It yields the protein CASSLELAGEADTQYF.